This entry lists 3 T cell receptor beta chains sequenced from one sample in a study of cytomegalovirus exposure and HLA in healthy donors. Repertoires were generated with immunoSEQ multiplex PCR, while TCRdb's copy carries only in-frame clones and drops some. The sample includes 150,000 to 200,000 clones, 86% of them seen just once. The sample was PBMCs. All receptors come from a man aged 30 to 39 in good health and CMV-seropositive.

The chain combines TRBV11-3 with TRBJ1-2; D ambiguous. Germline V gene lookup returns CDR1 SGHNT and CDR2 YENEEA. V dropped 0 bases and J dropped 3 bases, with 11 bases sitting between them. The CDR3 runs 15 residues. CDR3 residues: CASSLDADGYYGYTF. The CDR3 bases are TGTGCCAGCAGCTTAGATGCGGATGGATACTATGGCTACACCTTC. Full variable domain (outside the CDR3, taken from reference TRBV11-3 and TRBJ1-2): EAGVVQSPRYKIIEKKQPVAFWCNPISGHNTLYWYLQNLGQGPELLIRYENEEAVDDSQLPKDRFSAERLKGVDSTLKIQPAELGDSAVYLCASSLDADGYYGYTFGSGTRLTVV.

The chain carries TRBV5-1 and TRBJ2-1; TRBD1 matches at 12 bases. J gave up 10 bases and V 3 bases, and 8 bases lay outside the gene matches. CDR3 length equals 15 residues. The germline CDR1 and CDR2 sequences are SGHRS and YFSETQ. Here the CDR3 DNA reads TGCGCCAGCAGCTGGGGACAGGGGGCAATCATAGAGCAGTTCTTC. Its protein product is CASSWGQGAIIEQFF.

This chain links TRBV2 with TRBJ2-6; 10 bases match TRBD1. CDR3 length: 19 residues. The V gene end was trimmed by 4 bases and the J gene end by 0 bases; junction bases not matched to a gene: 9. Germline CDR1 reads SNHLY; CDR2 reads FYNNEI. The CDR3 sequence is CASSVYRDRGTSGANVLTF. The CDR3 bases are TGTGCCAGCAGTGTATACCGGGACAGGGGCACCTCTGGGGCCAACGTCCTGACTTTC.